This T cell receptor beta chain was captured in a study of PD-L1 blockade in urothelial cancer. Overall study context: About 90% of the roughly 29 patients were men who had bladder-origin urothelial cancer. General study findings and limits: Blood TCR clonality below the median before treatment was a predictor of better survival.

A remark on this clone: Its antigen is not identified.

V lost 5 bases and J lost 6; bases outside the gene matches: 9. This CDR3 is built from 14 residues. Per germline, CDR1 SEHNR and CDR2 FQNEAQ (reference sequence). Synthetic TCR analog templates were spiked into each PCR. Using immunoSEQ multiplex PCR, the repertoire was profiled, and TCRdb retains in-frame clones only, with some absent. The sample holds more than 40,000 clones; approximately 86% are singletons and the top ten take 16%. V gene TRBV7-9 combines with J gene TRBJ2-7; TRBD2 matches 8 bases. The sample consisted of PBMCs, taken around atezolizumab (anti-PD-L1) treatment. The TCR was taken from a man aged 55 to 70 with urothelial cancer. The DNA for the CDR3 is TGTGCCAGCAGCCGGGATAGCGGGATTGTCGAGCAGTACTTC. This codes for CASSRDSGIVEQYF.